The 23 T cell receptor beta chains in this list originate from one sample, sequenced in a study of blood T cell repertoires in COVID-19. The method was immunoSEQ multiplex PCR; TCRdb's version includes in-frame clones alone and lacks a portion of them. The sample shows 450,000 to 500,000 clones, approximately 90% of them seen only once. The sequenced sample consisted of PBMCs or T cells enriched from blood (not recorded which). These receptors originate from a woman between 18 and 29 years old who had recovered from COVID-19.

The genes are TRBV20-1 and TRBJ2-5; D remains ambiguous. The length of the CDR3 is 12 residues. V was shortened by 3 bases and J by 5 bases, with 10 bases between the two germline ends. CDR1 and CDR2 (germline): DFQATT, SNEGSKA (reference sequence). The CDR3 DNA reads TGCAGTGCTAGTCAGGAATCGGAGACCCAGTACTTC. Translation: CSASQESETQYF.

The J gene is TRBJ1-6, the V gene TRBV6-5; 7 nucleotides align to TRBD1. Germline assignment: CDR1 MNHEY and CDR2 SVGAGI. With 4 bases clipped from V and 9 bases from J, the junction kept 12 bases outside the gene matches. The CDR3 runs 16 residues. CDR3 DNA: TGTGCCAGCAGTTCCCCCCCGAGGGGGCGAGGTTCACCCCTCCACTTT. Translated: CASSSPPRGRGSPLHF.

This rearrangement joins TRBV5-1 to TRBJ1-5, with D perhaps TRBD1 (5 bases). Trimming took 4 bases from V and 5 from J, leaving 10 bases between them. The CDR3 runs 13 residues. Germline V gives CDR1 SGHRS, CDR2 YFSETQ. DNA of the CDR3: TGCGCCAGCAGCCCGGACATTGATCAGCCCCAGCATTTT. It encodes CASSPDIDQPQHF.

Written as DNA, the CDR3 is TGTGCCAGCAGCGGACATTCTGCGGCCGGGGTCTACACCTTC. This encodes CASSGHSAAGVYTF. The genes are TRBV9 and TRBJ1-2; no clear D gene. The CDR3 extends over 14 amino acids. Trimming took off 3 bases at V and 10 bases at J, with 19 bases between the two ends. Germline CDR1 is SGDLS and CDR2 is YYNGEE. Full variable domain (missing parts from reference TRBV9 and TRBJ1-2): DSGVTQTPKHLITATGQRVTLRCSPRSGDLSVYWYQQSLDQGLQFLIQYYNGEERAKGNILERFSAQQFPDLHSELNLSSLELGDSALYFCASSGHSAAGVYTFGSGTRLTVV.

The chain couples TRBV5-1 to TRBJ2-5, with 9 bases that match TRBD2. V lost 4 bases to trimming and J lost 5 bases; unmatched junction nucleotides: 9. The CDR3 totals 15 residues. The germline CDR1 and CDR2 sequences are SGHRS and YFSETQ. The CDR3 DNA follows: TGCGCCAGCAGCGAGACTAGCGGCGAAGTGGAGACCCAGTACTTC. Translated, it gives CASSETSGEVETQYF.

This chain uses TRBV2 with TRBJ2-3; 8 nucleotides align to TRBD2. The V gene end was trimmed by 5 bases and the J gene end by 4 bases; junction bases not matched to a gene: 5. Germline CDR1 is SNHLY and CDR2 is FYNNEI. CDR3 length equals 14 residues. Here the CDR3 reads CASSLSGVADTQYF. The CDR3 DNA sequence: TGTGCCAGCAGTCTTAGCGGGGTAGCAGATACGCAGTATTTT.

This clone appeared a single time. The V call is TRBV19, the J call TRBJ1-1, with TRBD1 identical over 7 bases. The V gene's germline CDR1 is LNHDA and CDR2 SQIVND (reference sequence). The CDR3 runs to 13 residues. Trimming at V came to 10 bases and at J to 4 bases, leaving 9 bases not matched to a gene. The CDR3 DNA sequence: TGTGCCACCAGCAGGGGGAAGGGCACTGAAGCTTTCTTT. Protein: CATSRGKGTEAFF.

The V call is TRBV5-6, the J call TRBJ2-1, with TRBD1 identical over 10 bases. This CDR3 is built from 16 residues. The V and J ends lost 2 bases and 7 bases, in that order; junction bases with no gene match: 9. The germline CDR1 and CDR2 sequences are SGHDT and YYEEEE. CDR3 in amino acids: CASSFRETGGYNEQFF. CDR3 sequence (DNA): TGTGCCAGCAGCTTTAGAGAGACAGGGGGCTATAATGAGCAGTTCTTC.

As concerns this clone: At one of its ends the junction is not consistent with the germline gene, which may arise from a read error. The rearrangement joins TRBV6-1 to TRBJ2-1, with 9 bases matching TRBD2. The germline gives CDR1 MNHNS, CDR2 SASEGT. CDR3 length equals 16 residues. The CDR3 DNA sequence: TGTGCCAGCAGAGAAGCCCTAGCGGGATCTTACAATGAGCAGTTCTTC. It yields the protein CASREALAGSYNEQFF.

CDR3 sequence: CASSLLWGPPNTGELFF. The CDR3 nucleotides read TGCGCCAGCAGCTTGTTATGGGGCCCCCCGAACACCGGGGAGCTGTTTTTT. V usage is TRBV5-1 and J usage is TRBJ2-2; D is perhaps TRBD1 (5 bases). Germline loops: CDR1 SGHRS, CDR2 YFSETQ. The length of the CDR3 is 17 residues. V was cut by 1 base and J by 0 bases, with 13 bases left in between.

The chain couples TRBV29-1 to TRBJ1-4; TRBD1 is a possible D gene (5 bases). V was cut by 4 bases and J by 7 bases, with 13 bases left in between. Germline V lookup: CDR1 SQVTM, CDR2 ANQGSEA. The CDR3 contains 13 residues. The CDR3, as DNA: TGCAGCGTTGGGTTAGCCGGGGGTGAAAAACTGTTTTTT. It yields the protein CSVGLAGGEKLFF.

This clone turned up a few times. This chain joins TRBV11-2 and TRBJ1-1; 7 bases agree with TRBD1. V was clipped by 8 bases and J by 5 bases; unmatched bases: 11. CDR1 SGHAT and CDR2 FQNNGV come from the germline V gene. This CDR3 has 14 residues. CDR3 DNA sequence: TGTGCCAGCGTCGGACAGGCGACGTTGACTGAAGCTTTCTTT. Its translation: CASVGQATLTEAFF.

This clone was counted many times. V and J are TRBV4-2 and TRBJ2-7; 12 nucleotides agree with TRBD2. The ends lost 3 bases at V and 5 bases at J; junction bases unmatched: 5. The germline CDR1 and CDR2 sequences are LGHNA and YNFKEQ. The CDR3 totals 15 residues. The CDR3 DNA reads TGTGCCAGCAGCCAGACTAGCGGGGGATACGACGAGCAGTACTTC. Its protein product is CASSQTSGGYDEQYF.

The gene calls are TRBV7-3 and TRBJ2-1; D is possibly TRBD1 (6 bases). V gave up 6 bases and J gave up 5 bases, with 11 bases separating them. Germline values: CDR1 SGHTA, CDR2 FQGTGA. CDR3 length: 13 amino acids. As DNA, the CDR3 is TGTGCCAGCAGTCCGGACAGTAACAATGAGCAGTTCTTC. This gives the protein CASSPDSNNEQFF.

The chain employs TRBV6-5 and TRBJ1-4; D uncertain. Germline V gene sequence: CDR1 MNHEY, CDR2 SVGAGI. V was trimmed by 7 bases and J by 5 bases, leaving 5 bases between them. The CDR3 runs 11 residues. CDR3 coding DNA: TGTGCCAGCATTAAAAATGAAAAACTGTTTTTT. Translated: CASIKNEKLFF.

The chain links TRBV6-5 to TRBJ1-4; D remains ambiguous. The CDR3 sequence is 13 residues long. V was shortened by 2 bases and J by 6 bases, with 7 bases between the two germline ends. Germline V gives CDR1 MNHEY, CDR2 SVGAGI. CDR3 in amino acids: CASSYGPYEKLFF. CDR3 nucleotide sequence: TGTGCCAGCAGTTACGGGCCCTATGAAAAACTGTTTTTT.

The DNA for the CDR3 is TGTGCCAGCAGTCACTATTCCGCCAGGGGCCTGGGCTCCTCTGGAAACACCATATATTTT. Protein: CASSHYSARGLGSSGNTIYF. The chain recombines TRBV3-1 (or the pseudogene TRBV3-2) with TRBJ1-3; D may be TRBD1 (6 bases). The V gene lost 6 bases and the J gene lost 0 bases, with 27 bases spanning the gap. CDR1 is LGHDT, CDR2 YNNKEL, per germline (reference sequence). The CDR3 contains 20 residues.

This rearrangement joins TRBV7-9 to TRBJ2-7, with D hard to call. The germline V gene has CDR1 SEHNR and CDR2 FQNEAQ (reference sequence). This CDR3 spans 11 amino acids. V was trimmed by 5 bases and J by 5 bases, leaving 7 bases between them. The CDR3 DNA follows: TGTGCCAGCAGCCAATCCCACGAGCAGTACTTC. Translating gives CASSQSHEQYF.

The rearrangement joins TRBV5-4 to TRBJ2-1; perhaps TRBD2 as D (7 bases). This CDR3 is 16 amino acids long. V lost 3 bases to trimming and J lost 4 bases, with 17 bases between them. Germline V gives CDR1 SGHNT, CDR2 YYREEE (reference sequence). The CDR3 bases are TGTGCCAGCAGCTCGGGGGGATTGGACAGATACAATGAGCAGTTCTTC. Translating it yields CASSSGGLDRYNEQFF.

This chain joins TRBV5-6 and TRBJ1-3, with a possible D match to TRBD1 (6 bases). This CDR3 region has 17 residues. Germline assignment: CDR1 SGHDT and CDR2 YYEEEE. The ends were cut back, 4 bases at V and 0 bases at J, with 17 bases in the middle. This chain's CDR3 is CASSGGATGSSGNTIYF. DNA for the CDR3: TGTGCCAGCAGCGGGGGGGCTACAGGGAGCTCTGGAAACACCATATATTTT.

This clone was observed a single time. This chain joins TRBV29-1 and TRBJ2-3; possibly TRBD1 for D (5 bases). Germline V lookup: CDR1 SQVTM, CDR2 ANQGSEA. V was trimmed by 3 bases and J by 0 bases, leaving 7 bases between them. This CDR3 contains 13 residues. The CDR3 reads CSVDQGSTDTQYF. As DNA, the CDR3 is TGCAGCGTTGATCAGGGTAGCACAGATACGCAGTATTTT.

The table lists this clone with a count of one. The chain employs TRBV19 and TRBJ1-4; D may be TRBD1 (6 bases). Trimming stripped 8 bases from V and 6 bases from J, with 16 bases between. Looked up from germline, CDR1 is LNHDA and CDR2 is SQIVND (reference sequence). This CDR3 contains 14 residues. The CDR3 sequence: CASGRTANYEKLFF. CDR3 nucleotides: TGTGCCAGTGGACGGACAGCGAATTATGAAAAACTGTTTTTT.

The V and J genes are TRBV5-6 and TRBJ2-5; TRBD1 is a possible D gene (6 bases). Germline assignment: CDR1 SGHDT and CDR2 YYEEEE. Trimming took off 0 bases at V and 7 bases at J, with 19 bases between the two ends. The CDR3 loop spans 16 amino acids. The CDR3 sequence: CASSLGVWQARGTQYF. The CDR3 DNA follows: TGTGCCAGCAGCTTGGGAGTATGGCAGGCCAGGGGGACCCAGTACTTC.